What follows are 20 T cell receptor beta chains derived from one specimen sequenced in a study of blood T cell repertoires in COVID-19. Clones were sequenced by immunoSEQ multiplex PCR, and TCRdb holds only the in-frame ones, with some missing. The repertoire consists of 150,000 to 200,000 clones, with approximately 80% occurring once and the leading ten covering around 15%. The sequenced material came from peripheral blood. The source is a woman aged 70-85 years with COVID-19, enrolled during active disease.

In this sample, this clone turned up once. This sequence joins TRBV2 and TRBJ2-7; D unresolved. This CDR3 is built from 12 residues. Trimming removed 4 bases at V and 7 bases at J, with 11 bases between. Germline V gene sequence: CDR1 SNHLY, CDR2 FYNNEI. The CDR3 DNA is TGTGCCAGCAGTGTAAATCCCTTGGAGCAGTACTTC. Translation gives CASSVNPLEQYF.

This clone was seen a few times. Here the CDR3 DNA reads TGTGCCAGCAGAAAGGACAATAACTATGGCTACACCTTC. Translated, it gives CASRKDNNYGYTF. The chain recombines TRBV6-5 with TRBJ1-2; a possible D gene is TRBD1 (5 bases). Trimming pared 6 bases from V and 1 base from J, leaving 9 bases between. The V gene's germline CDR1 is MNHEY and CDR2 SVGAGI. The length of the CDR3 is 13 residues.

The CDR3 DNA follows: TGCAGTGCTAGTCCGAGCCTAGCTAACTATGGCTACACCTTC. Translating gives CSASPSLANYGYTF. The V call is TRBV20-1, the J call TRBJ1-2; no clear D. The CDR3 contains 14 residues. Trimming shortened V by 3 bases and J by 0 bases, and 11 bases separated the two germline ends. Germline V gives CDR1 DFQATT, CDR2 SNEGSKA (reference sequence).

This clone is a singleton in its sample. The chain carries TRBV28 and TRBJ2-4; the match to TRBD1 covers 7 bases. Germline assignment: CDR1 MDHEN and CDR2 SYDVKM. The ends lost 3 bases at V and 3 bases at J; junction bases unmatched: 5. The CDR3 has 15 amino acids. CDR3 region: CASSFRQGVKNIQYF. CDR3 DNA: TGTGCCAGCAGTTTCAGACAGGGAGTCAAAAACATTCAGTACTTC.

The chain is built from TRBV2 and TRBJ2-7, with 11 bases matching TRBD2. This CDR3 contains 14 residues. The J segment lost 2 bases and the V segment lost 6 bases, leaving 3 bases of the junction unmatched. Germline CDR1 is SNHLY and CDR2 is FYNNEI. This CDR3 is CASRTSGRAYEQYF. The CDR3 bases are TGTGCCAGCAGAACTAGCGGGAGAGCCTACGAGCAGTACTTC.

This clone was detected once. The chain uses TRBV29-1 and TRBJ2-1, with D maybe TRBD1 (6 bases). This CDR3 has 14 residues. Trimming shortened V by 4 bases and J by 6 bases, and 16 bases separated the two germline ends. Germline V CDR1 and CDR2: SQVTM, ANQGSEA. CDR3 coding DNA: TGCAGCGTTGGAAACAGGGCCTCGGCCAATGAGCAGTTCTTC. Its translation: CSVGNRASANEQFF.

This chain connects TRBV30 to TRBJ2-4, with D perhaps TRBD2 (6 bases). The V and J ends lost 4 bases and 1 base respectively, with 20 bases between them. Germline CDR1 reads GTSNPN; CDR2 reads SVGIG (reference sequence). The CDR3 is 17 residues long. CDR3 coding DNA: TGTGCCTGGAAGGGCCCCGCGGGACCAACTGCCAAAAACATTCAGTACTTC. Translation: CAWKGPAGPTAKNIQYF.

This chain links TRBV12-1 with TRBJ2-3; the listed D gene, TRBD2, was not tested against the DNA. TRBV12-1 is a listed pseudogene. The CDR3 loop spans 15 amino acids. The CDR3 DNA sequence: TGTGCCAGCAGCTTACGACTAGCGGGCACAGATACGCAGTATTTT. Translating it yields CASSLRLAGTDTQYF.

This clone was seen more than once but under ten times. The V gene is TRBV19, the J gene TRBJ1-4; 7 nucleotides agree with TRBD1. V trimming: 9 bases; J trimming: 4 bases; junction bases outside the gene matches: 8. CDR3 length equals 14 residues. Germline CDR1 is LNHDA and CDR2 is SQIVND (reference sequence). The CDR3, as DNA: TGTGCCAGCTCGTGGGGGACAGATAATGAAAAACTGTTTTTT. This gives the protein CASSWGTDNEKLFF.

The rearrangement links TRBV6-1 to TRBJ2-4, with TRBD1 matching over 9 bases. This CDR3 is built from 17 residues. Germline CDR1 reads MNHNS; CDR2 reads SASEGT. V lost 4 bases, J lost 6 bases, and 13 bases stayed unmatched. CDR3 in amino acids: CASSVNPGQGSGNIQYF. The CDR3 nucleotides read TGTGCCAGCAGTGTGAACCCGGGACAGGGCAGCGGAAACATTCAGTACTTC.

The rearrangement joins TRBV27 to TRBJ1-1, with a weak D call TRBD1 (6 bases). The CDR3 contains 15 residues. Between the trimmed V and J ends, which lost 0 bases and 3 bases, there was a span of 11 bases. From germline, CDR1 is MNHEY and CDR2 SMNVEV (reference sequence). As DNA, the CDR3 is TGTGCCAGCAGTTTATCCCCAGGGGCGCACACTGAAGCTTTCTTT. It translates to CASSLSPGAHTEAFF.

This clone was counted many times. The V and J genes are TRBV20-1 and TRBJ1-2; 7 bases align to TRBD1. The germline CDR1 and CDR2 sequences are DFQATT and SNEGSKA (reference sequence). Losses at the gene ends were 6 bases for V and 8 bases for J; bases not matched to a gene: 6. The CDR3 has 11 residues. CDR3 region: CSAGTVEGYTF. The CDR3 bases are TGCAGTGCCGGGACAGTGGAGGGCTACACCTTC.

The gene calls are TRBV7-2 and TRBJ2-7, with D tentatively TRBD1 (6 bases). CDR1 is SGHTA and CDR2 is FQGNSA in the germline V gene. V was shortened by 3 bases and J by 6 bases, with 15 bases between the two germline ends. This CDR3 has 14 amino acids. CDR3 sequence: CASSFRGSAAEQYF. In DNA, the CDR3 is TGTGCCAGCAGCTTCAGGGGATCGGCGGCCGAGCAGTACTTC. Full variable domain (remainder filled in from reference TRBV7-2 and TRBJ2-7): GAGVSQSPSNKVTEKGKDVELRCDPISGHTALYWYRQSLGQGLEFLIYFQGNSAPDKSGLPSDRFSAERTGGSVSTLTIQRTQQEDSAVYLCASSFRGSAAEQYFGPGTRLTVT.

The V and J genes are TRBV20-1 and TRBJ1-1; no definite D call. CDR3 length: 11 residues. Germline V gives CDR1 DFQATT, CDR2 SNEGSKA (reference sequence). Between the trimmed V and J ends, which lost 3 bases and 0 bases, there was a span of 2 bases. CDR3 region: CSASLNTEAFF. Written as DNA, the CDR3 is TGCAGTGCTAGCTTGAACACTGAAGCTTTCTTT.

In DNA, the CDR3 is TGTGCCAGCAGCTTAGTAGGGGTGGGAAACAATGAGCAGTTCTTC. It encodes CASSLVGVGNNEQFF. The rearrangement uses TRBV7-2 and TRBJ2-1, with a weak D call TRBD1 (5 bases). With 1 base removed from V and 5 bases from J, the gap between germline ends came to 12 bases. Germline V CDR1 and CDR2: SGHTA, FQGNSA. The length of the CDR3 is 15 residues. Looking up the rest from reference TRBV7-2 and TRBJ2-1 gives the full variable domain: GAGVSQSPSNKVTEKGKDVELRCDPISGHTALYWYRQSLGQGLEFLIYFQGNSAPDKSGLPSDRFSAERTGGSVSTLTIQRTQQEDSAVYLCASSLVGVGNNEQFFGPGTRLTVL.

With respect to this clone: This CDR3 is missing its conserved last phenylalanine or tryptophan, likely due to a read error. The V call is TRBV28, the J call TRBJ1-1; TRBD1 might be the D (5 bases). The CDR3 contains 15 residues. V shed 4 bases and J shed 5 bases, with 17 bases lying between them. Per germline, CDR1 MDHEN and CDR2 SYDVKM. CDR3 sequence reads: CASSSYVRVGTEAFL. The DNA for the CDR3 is TGTGCCAGCAGTTCCTACGTCAGGGTGGGGACTGAAGCTTTCCTT.

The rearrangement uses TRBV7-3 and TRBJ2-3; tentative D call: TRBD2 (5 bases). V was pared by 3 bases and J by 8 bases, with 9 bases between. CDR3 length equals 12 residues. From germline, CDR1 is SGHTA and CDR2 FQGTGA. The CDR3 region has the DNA TGTGCCAGCAGCTTGGGCGGGTCTACGCAGTATTTT. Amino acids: CASSLGGSTQYF.

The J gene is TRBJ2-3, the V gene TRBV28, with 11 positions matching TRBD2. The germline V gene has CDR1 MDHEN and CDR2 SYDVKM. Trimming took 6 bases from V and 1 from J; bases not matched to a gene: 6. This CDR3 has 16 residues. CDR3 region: CASSQLAGAGTDTQYF. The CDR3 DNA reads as TGTGCCAGCAGCCAACTAGCGGGGGCCGGCACAGATACGCAGTATTTT. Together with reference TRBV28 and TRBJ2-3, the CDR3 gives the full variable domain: DVKVTQSSRYLVKRTGEKVFLECVQDMDHENMFWYRQDPGLGLRLIYFSYDVKMKEKGDIPEGYSVSREKKERFSLILESASTNQTSMYLCASSQLAGAGTDTQYFGPGTRLTVL.

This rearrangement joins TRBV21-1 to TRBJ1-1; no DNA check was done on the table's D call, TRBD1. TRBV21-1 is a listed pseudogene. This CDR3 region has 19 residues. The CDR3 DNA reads TGTGCCAGCAGCAAGAGGGGGAACAGCAACCTCTGGGCGAACACTGAAGCTTTCTTT. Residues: CASSKRGNSNLWANTEAFF.

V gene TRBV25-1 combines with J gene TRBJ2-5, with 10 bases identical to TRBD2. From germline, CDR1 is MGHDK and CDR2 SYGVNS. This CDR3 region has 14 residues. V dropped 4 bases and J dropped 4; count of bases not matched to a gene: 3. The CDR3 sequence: CASSGASGRETQYF. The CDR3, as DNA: TGTGCCAGCAGTGGCGCTAGCGGGAGAGAGACCCAGTACTTC.